This T cell receptor beta chain was sequenced during a study of blood T cell repertoires in COVID-19. Study context: Italy, Spain and the United States were the sources of the convalescent and acute COVID-19 samples.

Original processing notes: Researchers report that nucleated cell counts were estimated from reference gene primer amplification. Clones were read by immunoSEQ multiplex PCR, and TCRdb kept only the in-frame ones, dropping some. The V and J calls and clone size are taken from that table; D and trimming were inferred from the DNA. The table shows about 130,000 clones, with approximately 87% occurring only once. The germline V gene encodes CDR1 LNHDA and CDR2 SQIVND (reference sequence). The length of the CDR3 is 11 residues. Trimming took off 8 bases at V and 13 bases at J, with 16 bases between the two ends.

V usage is TRBV19 and J usage is TRBJ2-3; maybe TRBD2 (6 bases). The source material was peripheral blood. This TCR was recovered from a woman aged 60-75 years with acute or convalescent COVID-19. CDR3 region: CASSSRGNKYF. CDR3 coding DNA: TGTGCCAGTTCTTCCCGGGGGAATAAGTATTTT.